One sample yielded the 5 T cell receptor beta chains listed below, sequenced in a study of T cell responses to AZD1222 COVID-19 vaccine. TCRdb's copy holds only in-frame clones and misses some; the assay was immunoSEQ multiplex PCR. The sample consists of fewer than 110,000 clones, about 90% of them appearing once. This specimen consisted of peripheral blood, obtained on day 0 of AZD1222 vaccination. These receptors were obtained from an adult in good health.

V usage is TRBV19 and J usage is TRBJ1-3; 8 bases are shared with TRBD1. After removal of 7 bases from V and 2 bases from J, the junction contained 4 bases not matched to a gene. The CDR3 totals 14 residues. Germline values: CDR1 LNHDA, CDR2 SQIVND (reference sequence). CDR3 bases: TGTGCCAGTAATCTGGGACAGGCTGGAAACACCATATATTTT. Amino acids: CASNLGQAGNTIYF. Looking up the rest from reference TRBV19 and TRBJ1-3 gives the full variable domain: DGGITQSPKYLFRKEGQNVTLSCEQNLNHDAMYWYRQDPGQGLRLIYYSQIVNDFQKGDIAEGYSVSREKKESFPLTVTSAQKNPTAFYLCASNLGQAGNTIYFGEGSWLTVV.

The chain links TRBV7-9 to TRBJ2-7; no firm D call. Per germline, CDR1 SEHNR and CDR2 FQNEAQ (reference sequence). The CDR3 sequence is 9 residues long. The CDR3 region is CASSLANRV. The DNA for the CDR3 is TGTGCCAGCAGCTTGGCCAATAGGGTT.

The chain joins TRBV28 to TRBJ2-7; TRBD2 agrees at 11 bases. Germline values: CDR1 MDHEN, CDR2 SYDVKM. This CDR3 is built from 13 residues. J lost 4 bases, V lost 6 bases, and 2 bases had no gene match. The CDR3 is CASRIAGGYEQYF. The CDR3 DNA reads TGTGCCAGCAGAATAGCGGGAGGGTACGAGCAGTACTTC.

CDR3 sequence (DNA): TGTGCCAGCAGACCCGGGGGTCACGATGGCTACACCTTC. Translating gives CASRPGGHDGYTF. The chain combines TRBV6-6 with TRBJ1-2; D is perhaps TRBD1 (5 bases). The CDR3 sequence is 13 residues long. V was clipped by 6 bases and J by 6 bases, with 14 bases between them. CDR1 is MNHNY, CDR2 SVGAGI, per germline (reference sequence).

This clone was found a few times. The chain uses TRBV6-5 and TRBJ1-6; D is uncertain. Germline CDR1 MNHEY, CDR2 SVGAGI. The CDR3 runs 13 residues. V gave up 10 bases and J gave up 3 bases, with 10 bases separating them. The CDR3 DNA reads as TGTGCCACAAAAACAGTCTATAATTCACCCCTCCACTTT. Amino acids: CATKTVYNSPLHF.